This TCR beta chain comes out of a study of blood T cell repertoires in COVID-19. Study in general: Acute-phase and convalescent COVID-19 samples originated in the United States, Italy and Spain.

Assay: immunoSEQ multiplex PCR; the TCRdb copy retains only in-frame clones and omits some. Here the sample spans 150,000 to 200,000 clones, roughly 88% being singletons. The CDR3 is 15 amino acids. The V end was cut by 6 bases, the J end by 0 bases, with 11 bases between. Germline V gene data show CDR1 as PRHDT and CDR2 as FYEKMQ (reference sequence). This receptor was taken from a woman aged 55-70 years who had recovered from COVID-19. Sequenced material: PBMCs or T cells enriched from blood (not recorded which). The genes are TRBV13 and TRBJ1-4; D gene uncertain. The CDR3 nucleotides read TGTGCCAGCAGGGACTCTGGTGCAACTAATGAAAAACTGTTTTTT. Translated, it gives CASRDSGATNEKLFF.